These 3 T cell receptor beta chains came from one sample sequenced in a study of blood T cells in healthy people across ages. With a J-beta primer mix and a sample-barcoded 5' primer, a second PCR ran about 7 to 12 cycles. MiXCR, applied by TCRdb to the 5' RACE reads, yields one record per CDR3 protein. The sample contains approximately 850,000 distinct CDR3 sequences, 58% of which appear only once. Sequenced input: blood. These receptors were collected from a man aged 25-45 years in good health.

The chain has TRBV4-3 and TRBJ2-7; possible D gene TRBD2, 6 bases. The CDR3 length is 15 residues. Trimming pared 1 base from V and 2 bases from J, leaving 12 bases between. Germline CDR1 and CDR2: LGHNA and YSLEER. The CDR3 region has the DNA TGCGCCAGCAGCCAAGCTACCGGGACTGCCTACGAGCAGTACTTC. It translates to CASSQATGTAYEQYF.

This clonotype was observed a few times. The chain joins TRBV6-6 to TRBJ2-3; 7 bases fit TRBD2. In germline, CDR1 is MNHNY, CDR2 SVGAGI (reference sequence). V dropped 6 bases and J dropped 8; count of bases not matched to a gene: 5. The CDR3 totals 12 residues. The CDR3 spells CASREGEGTQYF. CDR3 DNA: TGTGCCAGCAGAGAAGGGGAGGGTACGCAGTATTTT.

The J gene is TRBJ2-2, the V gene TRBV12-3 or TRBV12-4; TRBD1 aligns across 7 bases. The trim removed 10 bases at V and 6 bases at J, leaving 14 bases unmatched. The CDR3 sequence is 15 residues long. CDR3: CATIEGARSAGELFF. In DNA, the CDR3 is TGTGCCACCATAGAGGGGGCGCGGTCCGCCGGGGAGCTGTTTTTT.